These 7 T cell receptor beta chains originate from one sample sequenced in a study of blood T cell repertoires in COVID-19 (dated by TCRdb to between 2020 and 2021). The method was the immunoSEQ multiplex PCR assay. Drawn from immuneACCESS, this table holds only the in-frame rearrangements with V and J called that TCRdb kept. Clones are partly lost; checked studies trace under half to an unresolved V gene and leave the rest unexplained. The sample has about 430,000 clones on record, about 88% of them singletons. Together, the top ten hold about 1.5% of the sample. The specimen was PBMCs or T cells enriched from blood (not recorded which). All receptors derive from a woman between 18 and 30 years old who had been exposed to COVID-19.

V gene TRBV7-9 combines with J gene TRBJ1-4; tentative D call: TRBD1 (5 bases). Deletions cut 1 base from V and 4 bases from J, with 10 bases between. The CDR3 has 15 amino acids. CDR1 and CDR2 (germline): SEHNR, FQNEAQ (reference sequence). The CDR3 coding sequence is TGTGCCAGCAGCTTAGTTCAGGGCTATAATGAAAAACTGTTTTTT. This sequence encodes CASSLVQGYNEKLFF.

V gene TRBV5-4 combines with J gene TRBJ2-3; the match to TRBD2 covers 7 bases. CDR1 SGHNT and CDR2 YYREEE come from the germline V gene (reference sequence). This CDR3 region has 16 residues. After removal of 4 bases from V and 0 bases from J, the junction contained 8 bases not matched to a gene. The CDR3 region has the DNA TGTGCCAGCAGCCCTCTAGCGGTCACTAGCACAGATACGCAGTATTTT. Its protein product is CASSPLAVTSTDTQYF.

The chain recombines TRBV7-9 with TRBJ1-1; a weak D match, TRBD1 (5 bases). Deletions cut 2 bases from V and 0 bases from J, with 13 bases between. Looked up from germline, CDR1 is SEHNR and CDR2 is FQNEAQ (reference sequence). This CDR3 is 16 amino acids long. The CDR3 DNA reads as TGTGCCAGCAGCTTAAGTGGCAGGGTAGTGAACACTGAAGCTTTCTTT. Translating it yields CASSLSGRVVNTEAFF.

The J gene is TRBJ2-2, the V gene TRBV25-1, with TRBD2 matching 10 bases. V trimming: 9 bases; J trimming: 3 bases; junction bases outside the gene matches: 4. Germline V CDR1 and CDR2: MGHDK, SYGVNS. This CDR3 comprises 14 residues. CDR3 in DNA: TGTGCCAGTAGGACTAGCGGTTACACCGGGGAGCTGTTTTTT. Its protein is CASRTSGYTGELFF.

This clone was picked up a small number of times. J is TRBJ1-1 and V is TRBV2, with 7 bases aligning to TRBD1. The J segment lost 6 bases and the V segment lost 6 bases, leaving 7 bases of the junction unmatched. CDR1 is SNHLY, CDR2 FYNNEI, per germline. The CDR3 runs 13 residues. This CDR3 reads CASSDRVSAEAFF. For the CDR3, the DNA is TGTGCCAGCAGCGACAGGGTTTCTGCTGAAGCTTTCTTT.

V and J are TRBV28 and TRBJ2-1; TRBD2 might be the D (5 bases). There are 15 residues in the CDR3. V was clipped by 4 bases and J by 5 bases, with 15 bases between them. Germline V gene sequence: CDR1 MDHEN, CDR2 SYDVKM. This CDR3 reads CASSSGSSTHNEQFF. The CDR3, as DNA: TGTGCCAGCAGTTCTGGGTCTAGCACCCACAATGAGCAGTTCTTC.

The chain uses TRBV18 and TRBJ2-2; D remains unclear. Germline-derived CDR1 and CDR2 are KGHSH and LQKENI. V was clipped by 1 base and J by 4 bases, with 4 bases between them. The CDR3 has 13 amino acids. The CDR3 is CASSPLVTGELFF. Here the CDR3 DNA reads TGTGCCAGCTCACCACTAGTCACCGGGGAGCTGTTTTTT.